This TCR beta chain was retrieved from a study of neoadjuvant anti-PD-1 for oral cavity cancer. Study at large: Around day 43, patients without progression received a fourth nivolumab dose before surgery.

Germline CDR1 reads SGHTA; CDR2 reads FQGTGA. The CDR3 contains 15 residues. After removal of 0 bases from V and 6 bases from J, the junction contained 2 bases not matched to a gene. Indicated time point: after neoadjuvant nivolumab, at surgical resection. Profiling relied on immunoSEQ multiplex PCR, and the TCRdb table lists in-frame clones only, not all of them. Among about 68,000 clones, approximately 84% were seen once, and the ten largest hold approximately 3%. As to this clone: The antigen remains unidentified.

Study-wide results and caveats: PBMC Gini-index clonality exceeded responders' in non-responders post-nivolumab.

The chain links TRBV7-3 to TRBJ2-2; 9 bases map to TRBD1. The sequenced sample was PBMCs, obtained after nivolumab (anti-PD-1) treatment. The receptor's source is a person aged 40 to 85 with oral cavity squamous cell carcinoma. The CDR3 here is CASSLTQGAAGELFF. CDR3 coding DNA: TGTGCCAGCAGCTTAACACAGGGGGCGGCCGGGGAGCTGTTTTTT.